This entry lists 22 T cell receptor beta chains sequenced from one sample in a study of cytomegalovirus exposure and HLA in healthy donors. This PCR relied on a set of 60 Vbeta primers and 13 Jbeta primers. The repertoire was sequenced with immunoSEQ multiplex PCR; TCRdb's copy has only in-frame clones and lacks some. The data contain under 150,000 clones, 70% to 80% of them singletons. Sequenced material: PBMCs. The receptors were gathered from a man aged 30-40 years in good health and CMV-seropositive.

The gene calls are TRBV15 and TRBJ2-2; 9 bases agree with TRBD1. CDR1 LNHNV and CDR2 YYDKDF come from the germline V gene (reference sequence). The CDR3 sequence is 14 residues long. V shed 5 bases, J shed 8 bases, and the junction held 6 bases outside the gene matches. Here the CDR3 DNA reads TGTGCCACCAGCGGGGACAGGGAGGTGGGGGAGCTGTTTTTT. Translating it yields CATSGDREVGELFF.

This chain uses TRBV30 with TRBJ2-7; tentatively, D is TRBD1 (6 bases). The CDR3 is 13 amino acids. Germline CDR1 GTSNPN, CDR2 SVGIG (reference sequence). V gave up 5 bases and J gave up 4 bases, with 15 bases separating them. Here the CDR3 DNA reads TGTGCCTGGGACCCGGGACACATATACGAGCAGTACTTC. It specifies CAWDPGHIYEQYF.

The chain recombines TRBV7-9 with TRBJ2-3; 9 nucleotides line up with TRBD2. The CDR3 has 15 amino acids. In germline, CDR1 is SEHNR, CDR2 FQNEAQ (reference sequence). The V segment lost 2 bases and the J segment 3 bases; nucleotides outside the gene matches: 3. This CDR3 reads CASSLPSGVTDTQYF. CDR3 sequence (DNA): TGTGCCAGCAGCTTACCTAGCGGGGTTACAGATACGCAGTATTTT.

This sequence joins TRBV4-3 and TRBJ2-1; 8 bases line up with TRBD2. The CDR3 is 17 amino acids. Germline values: CDR1 LGHNA, CDR2 YSLEER. The V gene end was trimmed by 0 bases and the J gene end by 4 bases; junction bases not matched to a gene: 8. DNA for the CDR3: TGCGCCAGCAGCCAAGATTTAGGACTAGCCCCGTACAATGAGCAGTTCTTC. Its translation is CASSQDLGLAPYNEQFF.

This clone occurred a few times. The chain combines TRBV6-5 with TRBJ2-1; TRBD1 aligns across 10 bases. Looked up from germline, CDR1 is MNHEY and CDR2 is SVGAGI. The CDR3 is 15 amino acids. V was clipped by 7 bases and J by 6 bases; unmatched bases: 9. The CDR3 sequence: CASITGTGVGNEQFF. CDR3 coding DNA: TGTGCCAGCATAACCGGGACAGGGGTCGGCAATGAGCAGTTCTTC.

This rearrangement joins TRBV11-3 to TRBJ2-5; 8 bases map to TRBD2. Germline values: CDR1 SGHNT, CDR2 YENEEA. Trimming at V came to 2 bases and at J to 3 bases, leaving 5 bases not matched to a gene. There are 15 residues in the CDR3. The CDR3 DNA follows: TGTGCCAGCAGCTTAAGTCCGGGAGGGGAAGAGACCCAGTACTTC. It encodes CASSLSPGGEETQYF.

As regards this clone: Other DNA sequences in the sample encode the same CDR3. The V gene is TRBV19, the J gene TRBJ2-1; D gene uncertain. V was clipped by 5 bases and J by 0 bases, with 11 bases between them. Germline CDR1 and CDR2: LNHDA and SQIVND (reference sequence). This CDR3 is built from 15 residues. The CDR3 loop reads CASSLGGVSYNEQFF. CDR3 in DNA: TGTGCCAGTAGTCTCGGCGGCGTCTCCTACAATGAGCAGTTCTTC.

The chain combines TRBV7-2 with TRBJ2-6; D possibly corresponds to TRBD2 (6 bases). This CDR3 has 16 amino acids. From germline, CDR1 is SGHTA and CDR2 FQGNSA. The V gene lost 4 bases and the J gene lost 0 bases, with 10 bases spanning the gap. CDR3 sequence reads: CASSSWTISGANVLTF. The DNA of the CDR3 is TGTGCCAGCAGCTCCTGGACTATCTCTGGGGCCAACGTCCTGACTTTC.

This chain connects TRBV2 to TRBJ2-7; a weak D match, TRBD2 (5 bases). The ends were cut back, 5 bases at V and 3 bases at J, with 20 bases in the middle. The germline CDR1 and CDR2 sequences are SNHLY and FYNNEI. This CDR3 contains 16 residues. The chain's CDR3 is CASSNPDSPEGYEQYF. CDR3 in DNA: TGTGCCAGCAGTAACCCTGACTCCCCCGAGGGCTACGAGCAGTACTTC.

This clone was seen only once. The chain has TRBV28 and TRBJ1-5; 8 bases match TRBD1. Germline V lookup: CDR1 MDHEN, CDR2 SYDVKM. V shed 1 base and J 2 bases; nucleotides not matched to a gene: 13. CDR3 size: 19 residues. CDR3 coding DNA: TGTGCCAGCAGTTTATCTCCCATGAGACAGGGGTTCCGCAATCAGCCCCAGCATTTT. Encoded protein: CASSLSPMRQGFRNQPQHF.

The chain is built from TRBV5-6 and TRBJ1-1; D is undetermined. CDR3 length: 13 amino acids. Germline V gives CDR1 SGHDT, CDR2 YYEEEE. V was clipped by 3 bases and J by 1 base, with 7 bases between them. CDR3 coding DNA: TGTGCCAGCAGCTCAAACACGAACACTGAAGCTTTCTTT. Translated: CASSSNTNTEAFF.

This clone appeared a few times. The chain combines TRBV5-4 with TRBJ2-7, with unresolved D. Trimming took off 3 bases at V and 2 bases at J, with 15 bases between the two ends. Per the germline V gene, CDR1 is SGHNT and CDR2 is YYREEE (reference sequence). The CDR3 runs to 15 residues. DNA of the CDR3: TGTGCCAGCAGCTCCGTGGTCGCTAACCCCTACGAGCAGTACTTC. Its protein product is CASSSVVANPYEQYF. The full variable domain, with the rest looked up from reference TRBV5-4 and TRBJ2-7, is ETGVTQSPTHLIKTRGQQVTLRCSSQSGHNTVSWYQQALGQGPQFIFQYYREEENGRGNFPPRFSGLQFPNYSSELNVNALELDDSALYLCASSSVVANPYEQYFGPGTRLTVT.

This clone is a singleton in its sample. The chain uses TRBV10-3 and TRBJ2-1; 9 bases line up with TRBD2. This CDR3 has 17 residues. V lost 2 bases, J lost 2 bases, and 7 bases stayed unmatched. CDR1 is ENHRY, CDR2 SYGVKD, per germline. The CDR3 sequence is CAISEGGTSLPYNEQFF. In DNA form, the CDR3 reads TGTGCCATCAGTGAGGGGGGGACTAGCCTTCCCTACAATGAGCAGTTCTTC.

This chain uses TRBV5-6 with TRBJ2-3; 9 bases line up with TRBD2. V was pared by 2 bases and J by 2 bases, with 6 bases of the junction left unmatched. This CDR3 region has 16 residues. Germline values: CDR1 SGHDT, CDR2 YYEEEE. The CDR3 coding sequence is TGTGCCAGCAGCTTCAGTCCTAGCGGGGTCACAGATACGCAGTATTTT. It is translated as CASSFSPSGVTDTQYF.

The chain joins TRBV7-2 to TRBJ1-2, with TRBD1 identical over 7 bases. CDR3 length: 13 amino acids. The junction had 7 bases not matched to a gene; V was cut back by 5 bases and J by 7 bases. CDR1 SGHTA and CDR2 FQGNSA come from the germline V gene. The CDR3 DNA reads TGTGCCAGCAGCCTCGACAGGGTTGGTGGCTACACCTTC. As protein: CASSLDRVGGYTF.

This chain links TRBV9 with TRBJ1-6; 9 nucleotides align to TRBD1. CDR1 SGDLS and CDR2 YYNGEE come from the germline V gene. V lost 4 bases to trimming and J lost 8 bases; unmatched junction nucleotides: 7. This CDR3 has 15 amino acids. The CDR3 region has the DNA TGTGCCAGCAGCCCCCCGGGACAGGGAGATTCACCCCTCCACTTT. Translating it yields CASSPPGQGDSPLHF.

This chain connects TRBV7-3 to TRBJ2-3; 10 nucleotides agree with TRBD1. The V gene's germline CDR1 is SGHTA and CDR2 FQGTGA. This CDR3 region has 14 residues. Losses at the gene ends were 6 bases for V and 3 bases for J; bases not matched to a gene: 3. This chain's CDR3 is CASSWTGGTDTQYF. DNA of the CDR3: TGTGCCAGCAGTTGGACAGGGGGAACAGATACGCAGTATTTT.

CDR3 in amino acids: CSVEFFREQYF. In nucleotides, the CDR3 is TGCAGCGTTGAATTCTTTCGCGAGCAGTACTTC. The rearrangement joins TRBV29-1 to TRBJ2-7; D gene uncertain. V lost 2 bases to trimming and J lost 6 bases, with 8 bases between them. Germline CDR1 SQVTM, CDR2 ANQGSEA. This CDR3 is built from 11 residues.

The chain employs TRBV19 and TRBJ2-7; 7 nucleotides align to TRBD1. V trimming: 4 bases; J trimming: 3 bases; junction bases outside the gene matches: 0. CDR3 length equals 12 residues. CDR1 and CDR2 (germline): LNHDA, SQIVND (reference sequence). CDR3 amino acids: CASSTGGYEQYF. CDR3 nucleotides: TGTGCCAGTAGTACAGGGGGCTACGAGCAGTACTTC.

V gene TRBV5-1 combines with J gene TRBJ1-1; possibly TRBD1 for D (6 bases). Germline values: CDR1 SGHRS, CDR2 YFSETQ. Trimming took off 0 bases at V and 4 bases at J, with 13 bases between the two ends. The CDR3 consists of 15 residues. CDR3 nucleotide sequence: TGCGCCAGCAGCTTGGAAGGGGGTCGAAGCACTGAAGCTTTCTTT. As protein: CASSLEGGRSTEAFF.

The V gene is TRBV6-1, the J gene TRBJ1-5; 8 positions agree with TRBD1. The germline V gene encodes CDR1 MNHNS and CDR2 SASEGT. This CDR3 comprises 17 residues. The V and J ends lost 2 bases and 3 bases, in that order; junction bases with no gene match: 9. The CDR3 loop reads CASSESETGADNQPQHF. CDR3 DNA: TGTGCCAGCAGTGAATCGGAGACAGGGGCCGACAATCAGCCCCAGCATTTT.

This clone was observed a single time. The genes are TRBV12-2 and TRBJ1-4; the tabulated D call, TRBD1, remains unverified against the DNA. TRBV12-2 is annotated as a pseudogene. The CDR3 has 15 residues. This CDR3 reads CASRTKGGTGEKLFF. CDR3 coding DNA: TGTGCAAGTCGCACCAAAGGCGGGACAGGTGAAAAACTGTTTTTT.